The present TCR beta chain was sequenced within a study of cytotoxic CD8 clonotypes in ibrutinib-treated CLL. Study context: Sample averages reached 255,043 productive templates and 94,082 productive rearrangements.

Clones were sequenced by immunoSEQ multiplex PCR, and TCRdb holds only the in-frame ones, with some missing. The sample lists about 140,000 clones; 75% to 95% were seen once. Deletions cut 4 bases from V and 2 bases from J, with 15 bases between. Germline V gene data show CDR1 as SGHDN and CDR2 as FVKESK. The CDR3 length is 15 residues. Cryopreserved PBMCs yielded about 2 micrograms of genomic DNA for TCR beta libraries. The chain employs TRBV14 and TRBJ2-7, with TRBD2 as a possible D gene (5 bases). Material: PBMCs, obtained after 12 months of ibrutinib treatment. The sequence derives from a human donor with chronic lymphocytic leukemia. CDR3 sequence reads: CASSRGTGVPYEQYF. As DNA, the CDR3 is TGTGCCAGCAGCCGCGGAACCGGGGTCCCCTACGAGCAGTACTTC.